The 20 T cell receptor beta chains given below trace back to one sample, sequenced in a study of graft-versus-host responses after intestinal transplantation. TCRdb's copy holds only in-frame clones and misses some; the assay was immunoSEQ multiplex PCR. The sample records 77,000 or so clones, 85% to 95% being singletons. Antigens of these TCRs are unknown. The source was unstimulated CD8+ T cells sorted from spleen or lymph node cells, collected before intestinal transplant. All receptors derive from a human donor who received an intestinal transplant.

The table lists this clone with a few counts. The chain combines TRBV5-6 with TRBJ2-3; D call uncertain. The germline CDR1 and CDR2 sequences are SGHDT and YYEEEE. The CDR3 totals 17 residues. The V and J ends lost 6 bases and 2 bases respectively, with 22 bases between them. The CDR3 protein is CASTFRVGDGYTDTQYF. For the CDR3, the DNA is TGTGCCAGCACCTTTAGGGTGGGTGACGGATACACAGATACGCAGTATTTT.

V is TRBV6-9 and J is TRBJ2-5; D gene uncertain. The germline gives CDR1 MNHGY, CDR2 SVAAGI. Trimming pared 5 bases from V and 6 bases from J, leaving 19 bases between. There are 15 residues in the CDR3. The CDR3 bases are TGTGCCAGCAGTCCTCCCGATTCCCGGGTTAAGACCCAGTACTTC. Residues: CASSPPDSRVKTQYF.

The J gene is TRBJ2-7, the V gene TRBV5-1; 8 bases agree with TRBD1. The trim removed 4 bases at V and 3 bases at J, leaving 12 bases unmatched. Germline CDR1 is SGHRS and CDR2 is YFSETQ. The CDR3 consists of 16 residues. CDR3 protein: CASSRGPGQAFYEQYF. The CDR3 nucleotides read TGCGCCAGCAGCCGAGGCCCGGGACAGGCCTTCTACGAGCAGTACTTC.

The rearrangement links TRBV27 to TRBJ1-1, with TRBD1 as a possible D gene (5 bases). V shed 5 bases and J shed 0 bases, with 19 bases lying between them. The germline gives CDR1 MNHEY, CDR2 SMNVEV (reference sequence). The CDR3 sequence is 17 residues long. The CDR3 sequence is CASSHQDAGGVNTEAFF. The CDR3 nucleotides read TGTGCCAGCAGTCACCAGGACGCCGGAGGGGTGAACACTGAAGCTTTCTTT.

The genes are TRBV19 and TRBJ1-1; 7 bases map to TRBD1. V trimming: 3 bases; J trimming: 1 base; junction bases outside the gene matches: 2. Germline loops: CDR1 LNHDA, CDR2 SQIVND (reference sequence). The CDR3 totals 14 residues. The CDR3 sequence: CASSMTGWNTEAFF. DNA of the CDR3: TGTGCCAGTAGTATGACAGGGTGGAACACTGAAGCTTTCTTT.

This clone was observed a handful of times. V gene TRBV7-9 combines with J gene TRBJ2-7, with a weak D call TRBD1 (6 bases). The ends were cut back, 5 bases at V and 4 bases at J, with 18 bases in the middle. From germline, CDR1 is SEHNR and CDR2 FQNEAQ (reference sequence). The CDR3 is 15 amino acids. CDR3 amino acids: CASSPVQGRSYEQYF. DNA of the CDR3: TGTGCCAGCAGCCCCGTACAGGGACGATCTTACGAGCAGTACTTC.

Written as DNA, the CDR3 is TGTGCCAGCAGCAACCATCTAGCGGCTAGCACAGATACGCAGTATTTT. Encoded protein: CASSNHLAASTDTQYF. The chain carries TRBV7-9 and TRBJ2-3; 7 bases line up with TRBD2. The CDR3 is made up of 16 amino acids. V shed 5 bases, J shed 0 bases, and the junction held 8 bases outside the gene matches. Germline V gene data show CDR1 as SEHNR and CDR2 as FQNEAQ (reference sequence). Drawing the rest from reference TRBV7-9 and TRBJ2-3, the complete variable domain is DTGVSQNPRHKITKRGQNVTFRCDPISEHNRLYWYRQTLGQGPEFLTYFQNEAQLEKSRLLSDRFSAERPKGSFSTLEIQRTEQGDSAMYLCASSNHLAASTDTQYFGPGTRLTVL.

V gene TRBV4-1 combines with J gene TRBJ2-1; 14 nucleotides agree with TRBD2. The CDR3 contains 19 residues. J gave up 2 bases and V 1 base, and 7 bases lay outside the gene matches. CDR1 is MGHRA and CDR2 is YSYEKL in the germline V gene. CDR3 nucleotides: TGCGCCAGCAGCCAAGTGGGACTAGCGGGAGTAAGGGCCTACAATGAGCAGTTCTTC. It encodes CASSQVGLAGVRAYNEQFF.

The rearrangement joins TRBV2 to TRBJ2-7, with TRBD2 matching 10 bases. The CDR3 is 13 amino acids. Trimming cost V 4 bases and J 4 bases; bases outside gene matches: 1. Germline V gene data show CDR1 as SNHLY and CDR2 as FYNNEI. The CDR3 DNA follows: TGTGCCAGCAGTGGGACTAGCGGATACGAGCAGTACTTC. It is translated as CASSGTSGYEQYF.

CDR3 sequence (DNA): TGTGCCAGCAGCTTATGGGAGCAGGGGGTGTCACCGTACGAGCAGTACTTC. It translates to CASSLWEQGVSPYEQYF. The chain combines TRBV5-5 with TRBJ2-5; 7 bases match TRBD1. Near its end, the DNA agrees better with TRBJ2-7, so the J call may be wrong. The CDR3 extends over 17 amino acids. Germline CDR1 is SGHKS and CDR2 is YYEKEE (reference sequence).

This rearrangement joins TRBV27 to TRBJ2-7; a weak D match, TRBD1 (6 bases). The CDR3 loop spans 13 amino acids. From germline, CDR1 is MNHEY and CDR2 SMNVEV (reference sequence). With 2 bases removed from V and 1 base from J, the gap between germline ends came to 6 bases. DNA of the CDR3: TGTGCCAGCAGTTTAGGACAGTCCTACGAGCAGTACTTC. Protein: CASSLGQSYEQYF.

The chain uses TRBV14 and TRBJ1-3; perhaps TRBD1 as D (6 bases). CDR1 is SGHDN and CDR2 is FVKESK in the germline V gene. The CDR3 length is 14 residues. The germline V and J ends were trimmed by 4 bases and 3 bases, with 10 bases remaining between them. The DNA of the CDR3 is TGTGCCAGCAGCCCGGGGGGGCGTGGAAACACCATATATTTT. It translates to CASSPGGRGNTIYF.

The gene calls are TRBV7-8 and TRBJ2-7; 9 bases align to TRBD2. V lost 5 bases, J lost 3 bases, and 5 bases stayed unmatched. Germline V lookup: CDR1 SGHVS, CDR2 FQNEAQ. The CDR3 spans 14 residues. CDR3 coding DNA: TGTGCCAGCAGCCAGGGACTAGCCCGCTACGAGCAGTACTTC. This translates into CASSQGLARYEQYF. The whole variable domain, filled in from reference TRBV7-8 and TRBJ2-7, reads GAGVSQSPRYKVAKRGQDVALRCDPISGHVSLFWYQQALGQGPEFLTYFQNEAQLDKSGLPSDRFFAERPEGSVSTLKIQRTQQEDSAVYLCASSQGLARYEQYFGPGTRLTVT.

In the case of this clone: Mismatch with germline at one junction end may stem from a read error. The same CDR3 arises from other DNA sequences in this sample as well. The V gene is TRBV27, the J gene TRBJ2-2, with D uncertain. This CDR3 contains 13 residues. Germline assignment: CDR1 MNHEY and CDR2 SMNVEV (reference sequence). The CDR3 DNA follows: TGCGCCAGCAGCCCCCCGGGCACCGGGGAGCTGTTTTTT. It is translated as CASSPPGTGELFF.

The V call is TRBV19, the J call TRBJ2-5; perhaps TRBD1 as D (7 bases). Trimming cost V 2 bases and J 5 bases, with 15 bases left between them. CDR1 is LNHDA and CDR2 is SQIVND in the germline V gene (reference sequence). The CDR3 extends over 15 amino acids. CDR3 region: CASSITGAGLETQYF. The CDR3 nucleotides read TGTGCCAGTAGTATAACAGGGGCGGGATTGGAGACCCAGTACTTC.

This rearrangement joins TRBV27 to TRBJ2-1, with a weak D call TRBD2 (5 bases). The V end was cut by 7 bases, the J end by 1 base, with 11 bases between. The CDR3 totals 14 residues. The germline V gene encodes CDR1 MNHEY and CDR2 SMNVEV (reference sequence). The CDR3 protein is CASTFRGSYNEQFF. CDR3 coding DNA: TGTGCCAGCACCTTTCGGGGTTCCTACAATGAGCAGTTCTTC.

DNA of the CDR3: TGTGCCAGCAGCTTGGGGCAGGGGGCCTACGAGCAGTACTTC. It codes for CASSLGQGAYEQYF. The chain carries TRBV5-5 and TRBJ2-7; TRBD1 agrees at 7 bases. Per germline, CDR1 SGHKS and CDR2 YYEKEE (reference sequence). Trimming at V came to 0 bases and at J to 2 bases, leaving 2 bases not matched to a gene. The CDR3 sequence is 14 residues long.

This sequence joins TRBV9 and TRBJ2-2; D unclear. Germline V CDR1 and CDR2: SGDLS, YYNGEE. The CDR3 is 17 amino acids. The V and J ends lost 4 bases and 2 bases respectively, with 18 bases between them. The CDR3 DNA reads as TGTGCCAGCAGCCCTTCCTGGGCAGGTGAAAACACCGGGGAGCTGTTTTTT. This translates into CASSPSWAGENTGELFF.

V is TRBV10-3 and J is TRBJ2-1; the D gene is possibly TRBD1 (5 bases). Germline values: CDR1 ENHRY, CDR2 SYGVKD. The CDR3 totals 15 residues. The V end lost 4 bases, the J end lost 1 base, and 11 bases lay between the germline ends. Here the CDR3 reads CAISGRQLSYNEQFF. DNA of the CDR3: TGTGCCATCAGTGGACGACAGCTATCCTACAATGAGCAGTTCTTC.

The chain uses TRBV14 and TRBJ2-5; TRBD1 or TRBD2 may be the D gene (5 bases each). Trimming took off 5 bases at V and 0 bases at J, with 10 bases between the two ends. Germline lookup yields CDR1 SGHDN and CDR2 FVKESK. The CDR3 runs to 14 residues. This CDR3 reads CASSDSGHQETQYF. CDR3 nucleotides: TGTGCCAGCAGCGATTCGGGACACCAAGAGACCCAGTACTTC.